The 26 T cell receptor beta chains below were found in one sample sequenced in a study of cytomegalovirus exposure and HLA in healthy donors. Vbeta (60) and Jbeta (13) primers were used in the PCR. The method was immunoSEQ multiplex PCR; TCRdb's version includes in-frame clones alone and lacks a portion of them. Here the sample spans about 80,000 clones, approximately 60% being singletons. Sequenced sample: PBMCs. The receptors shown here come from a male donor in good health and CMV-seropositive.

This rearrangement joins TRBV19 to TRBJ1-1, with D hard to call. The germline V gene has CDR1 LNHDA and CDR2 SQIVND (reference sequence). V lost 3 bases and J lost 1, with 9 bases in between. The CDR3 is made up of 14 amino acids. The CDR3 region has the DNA TGTGCCAGTAGTATTTCGGGGAGGAACACTGAAGCTTTCTTT. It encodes CASSISGRNTEAFF.

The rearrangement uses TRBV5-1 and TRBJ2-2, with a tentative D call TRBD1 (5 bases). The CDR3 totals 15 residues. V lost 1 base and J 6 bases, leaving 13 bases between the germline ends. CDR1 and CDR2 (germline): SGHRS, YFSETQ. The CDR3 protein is CASSLLGADAGELFF. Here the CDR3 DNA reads TGCGCCAGCAGCTTGTTAGGGGCGGATGCCGGGGAGCTGTTTTTT.

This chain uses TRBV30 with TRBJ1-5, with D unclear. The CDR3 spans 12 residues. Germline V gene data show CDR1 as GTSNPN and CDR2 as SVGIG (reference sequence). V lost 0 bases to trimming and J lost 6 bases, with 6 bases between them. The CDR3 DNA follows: TGTGCCTGGAGTGTAATGAGTCAGCCCCAGCATTTT. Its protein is CAWSVMSQPQHF.

The CDR3 reads CASSFDRGLGETQYF. The CDR3 nucleotides read TGTGCCAGCAGCTTCGACAGGGGGCTCGGGGAGACCCAGTACTTC. The V call is TRBV7-2, the J call TRBJ2-5, with TRBD1 matching over 10 bases. There are 15 residues in the CDR3. Germline trimming cut 3 bases from V and 5 bases from J; bases unmatched to any gene: 6. Per germline, CDR1 SGHTA and CDR2 FQGNSA.

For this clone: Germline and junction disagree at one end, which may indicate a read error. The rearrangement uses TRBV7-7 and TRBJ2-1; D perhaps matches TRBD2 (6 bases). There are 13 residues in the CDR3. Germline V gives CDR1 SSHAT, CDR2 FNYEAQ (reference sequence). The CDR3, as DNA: TGTGCTAGCAGCTTAGCGGCGGGGAATGAGCAGTTCTTC. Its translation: CASSLAAGNEQFF.

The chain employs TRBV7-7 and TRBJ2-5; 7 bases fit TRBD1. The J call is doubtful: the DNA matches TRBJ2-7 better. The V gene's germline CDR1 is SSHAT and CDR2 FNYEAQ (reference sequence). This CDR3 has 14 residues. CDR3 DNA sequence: TGTGCCAGCAGCTTAGGGACAGGCACCTACGAGCAGTACTTC. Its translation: CASSLGTGTYEQYF.

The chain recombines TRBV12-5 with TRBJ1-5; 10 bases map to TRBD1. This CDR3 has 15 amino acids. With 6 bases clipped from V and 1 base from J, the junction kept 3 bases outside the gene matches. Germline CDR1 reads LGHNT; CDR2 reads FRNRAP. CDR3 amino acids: CASGMTGGSNQPQHF. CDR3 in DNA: TGTGCTAGTGGCATGACAGGGGGCAGCAATCAGCCCCAGCATTTT.

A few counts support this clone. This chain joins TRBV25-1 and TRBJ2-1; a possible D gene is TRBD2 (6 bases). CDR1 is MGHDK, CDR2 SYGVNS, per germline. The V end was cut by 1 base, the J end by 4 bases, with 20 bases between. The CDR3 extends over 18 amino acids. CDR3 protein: CASSEFLGGAGFYNEQFF. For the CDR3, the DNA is TGTGCCAGCAGTGAATTCTTAGGAGGGGCGGGCTTTTACAATGAGCAGTTCTTC.

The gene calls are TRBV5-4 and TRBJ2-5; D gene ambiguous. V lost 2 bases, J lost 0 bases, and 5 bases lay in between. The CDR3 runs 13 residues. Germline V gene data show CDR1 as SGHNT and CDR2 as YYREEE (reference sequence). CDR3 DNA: TGTGCCAGCAGCTTTTTAGACCAAGAGACCCAGTACTTC. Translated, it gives CASSFLDQETQYF. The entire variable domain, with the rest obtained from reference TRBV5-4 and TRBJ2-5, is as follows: ETGVTQSPTHLIKTRGQQVTLRCSSQSGHNTVSWYQQALGQGPQFIFQYYREEENGRGNFPPRFSGLQFPNYSSELNVNALELDDSALYLCASSFLDQETQYFGPGTRLLVL.

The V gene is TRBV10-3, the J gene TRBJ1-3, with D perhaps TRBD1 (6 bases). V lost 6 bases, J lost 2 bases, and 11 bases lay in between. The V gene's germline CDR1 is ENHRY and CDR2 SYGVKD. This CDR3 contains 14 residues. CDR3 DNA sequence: TGTGCCATCAGCCCGGACAGAGCTGGAAACACCATATATTTT. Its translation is CAISPDRAGNTIYF.

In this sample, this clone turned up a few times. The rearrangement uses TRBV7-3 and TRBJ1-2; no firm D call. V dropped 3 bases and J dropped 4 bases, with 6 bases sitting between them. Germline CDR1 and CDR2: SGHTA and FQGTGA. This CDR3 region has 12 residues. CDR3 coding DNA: TGTGCCAGCAGCTTCGAGCCCTATGGCTACACCTTC. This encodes CASSFEPYGYTF.

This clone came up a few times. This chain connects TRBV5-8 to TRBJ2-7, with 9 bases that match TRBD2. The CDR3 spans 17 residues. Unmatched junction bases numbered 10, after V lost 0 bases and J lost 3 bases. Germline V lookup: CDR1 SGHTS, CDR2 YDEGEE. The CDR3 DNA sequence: TGTGCCAGCAGCTTGGGCCATAGCGGGGGAAAACTCTACGAGCAGTACTTC. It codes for CASSLGHSGGKLYEQYF.

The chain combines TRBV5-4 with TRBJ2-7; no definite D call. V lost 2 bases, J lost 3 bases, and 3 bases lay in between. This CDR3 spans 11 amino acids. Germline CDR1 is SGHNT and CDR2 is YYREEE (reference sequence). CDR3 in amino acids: CASSFGYEQYF. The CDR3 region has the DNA TGTGCCAGCAGCTTCGGCTACGAGCAGTACTTC.

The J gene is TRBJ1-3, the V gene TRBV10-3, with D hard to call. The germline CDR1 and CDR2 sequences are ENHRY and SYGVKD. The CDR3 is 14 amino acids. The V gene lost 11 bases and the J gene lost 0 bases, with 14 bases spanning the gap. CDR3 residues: CASNPRSSGNTIYF. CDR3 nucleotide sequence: TGTGCCTCAAACCCGCGAAGCTCTGGAAACACCATATATTTT.

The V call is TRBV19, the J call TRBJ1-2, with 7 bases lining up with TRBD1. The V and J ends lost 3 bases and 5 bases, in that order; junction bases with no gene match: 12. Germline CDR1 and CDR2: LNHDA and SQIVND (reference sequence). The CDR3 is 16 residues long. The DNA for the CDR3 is TGTGCCAGTAGTATCAACCAGGGACAGACTCCGTATGGCTACACCTTC. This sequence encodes CASSINQGQTPYGYTF.

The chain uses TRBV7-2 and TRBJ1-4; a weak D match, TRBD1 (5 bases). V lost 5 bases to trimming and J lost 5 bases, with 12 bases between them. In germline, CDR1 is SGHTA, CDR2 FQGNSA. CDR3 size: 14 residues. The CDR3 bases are TGTGCCAGCAGCCTCGACAGTAACAATGAAAAACTGTTTTTT. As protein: CASSLDSNNEKLFF.

The CDR3 DNA reads TGTGCCAGCAGCTCGCAACAGGGGAGCGAGCAGTACTTC. This encodes CASSSQQGSEQYF. V and J are TRBV7-3 and TRBJ2-7, with 7 bases that match TRBD1. From germline, CDR1 is SGHTA and CDR2 FQGTGA. After removal of 4 bases from V and 6 bases from J, the junction contained 6 bases not matched to a gene. The CDR3 is made up of 13 amino acids. The full variable domain, rest sourced from reference TRBV7-3 and TRBJ2-7, is GAGVSQTPSNKVTEKGKYVELRCDPISGHTALYWYRQSLGQGPEFLIYFQGTGAADDSGLPNDRFFAVRPEGSVSTLKIQRTERGDSAVYLCASSSQQGSEQYFGPGTRLTVT.

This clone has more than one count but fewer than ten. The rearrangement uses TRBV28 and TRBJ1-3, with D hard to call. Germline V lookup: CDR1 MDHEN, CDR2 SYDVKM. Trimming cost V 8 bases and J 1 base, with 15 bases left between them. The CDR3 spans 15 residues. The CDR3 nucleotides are TGTGCCAGCCGGGAATTTGGGTCTTCTGGAAACACCATATATTTT. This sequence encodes CASREFGSSGNTIYF. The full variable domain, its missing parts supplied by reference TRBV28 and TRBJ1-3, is DVKVTQSSRYLVKRTGEKVFLECVQDMDHENMFWYRQDPGLGLRLIYFSYDVKMKEKGDIPEGYSVSREKKERFSLILESASTNQTSMYLCASREFGSSGNTIYFGEGSWLTVV.

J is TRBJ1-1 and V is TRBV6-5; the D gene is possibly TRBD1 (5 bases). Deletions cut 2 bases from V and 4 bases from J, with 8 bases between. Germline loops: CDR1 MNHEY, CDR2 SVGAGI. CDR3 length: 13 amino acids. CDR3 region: CASSYQGGTEAFF. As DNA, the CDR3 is TGTGCCAGCAGTTACCAGGGTGGCACTGAAGCTTTCTTT.

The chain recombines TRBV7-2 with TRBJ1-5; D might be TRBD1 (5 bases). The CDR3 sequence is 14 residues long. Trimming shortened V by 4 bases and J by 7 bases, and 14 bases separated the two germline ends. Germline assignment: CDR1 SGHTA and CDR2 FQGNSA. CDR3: CASSSALGGQPQHF. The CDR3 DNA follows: TGTGCCAGCAGCTCTGCGCTGGGGGGACAGCCCCAGCATTTT.

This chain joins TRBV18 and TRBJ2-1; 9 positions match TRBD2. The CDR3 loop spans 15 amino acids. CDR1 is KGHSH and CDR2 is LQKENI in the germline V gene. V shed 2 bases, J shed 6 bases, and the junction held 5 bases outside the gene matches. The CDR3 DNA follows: TGTGCCAGCTCACCATTAGCGGGAGAATCCAATGAGCAGTTCTTC. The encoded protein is CASSPLAGESNEQFF.

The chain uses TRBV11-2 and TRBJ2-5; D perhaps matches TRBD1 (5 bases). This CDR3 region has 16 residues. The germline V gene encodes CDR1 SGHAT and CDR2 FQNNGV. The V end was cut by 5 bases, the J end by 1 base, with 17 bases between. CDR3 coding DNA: TGTGCCAGCAGCCCGCTCCCTCAGGGATTCCAAGAGACCCAGTACTTC. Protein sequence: CASSPLPQGFQETQYF.

CDR3 sequence: CASSETVKHGETQYF. Written as DNA, the CDR3 is TGTGCCAGCAGCGAGACAGTCAAACACGGAGAGACCCAGTACTTC. This sequence joins TRBV9 and TRBJ2-5; tentatively, D is TRBD1 (5 bases). V was cut by 3 bases and J by 4 bases, with 16 bases left in between. This CDR3 has 15 residues. CDR1 SGDLS and CDR2 YYNGEE come from the germline V gene.

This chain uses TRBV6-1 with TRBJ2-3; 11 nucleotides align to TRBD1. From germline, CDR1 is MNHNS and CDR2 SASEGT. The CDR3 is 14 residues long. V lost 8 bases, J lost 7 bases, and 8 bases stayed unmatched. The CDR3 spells CASVGDRGRNTQYF. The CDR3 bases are TGTGCCAGCGTCGGGGACAGGGGGAGGAATACGCAGTATTTT.

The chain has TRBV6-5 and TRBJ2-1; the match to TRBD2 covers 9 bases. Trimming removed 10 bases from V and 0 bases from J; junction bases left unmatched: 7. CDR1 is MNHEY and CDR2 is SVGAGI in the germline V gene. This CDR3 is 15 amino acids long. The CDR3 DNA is TGTGCCACCACTGAGCGGGGGGTCTCCTACAATGAGCAGTTCTTC. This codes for CATTERGVSYNEQFF.

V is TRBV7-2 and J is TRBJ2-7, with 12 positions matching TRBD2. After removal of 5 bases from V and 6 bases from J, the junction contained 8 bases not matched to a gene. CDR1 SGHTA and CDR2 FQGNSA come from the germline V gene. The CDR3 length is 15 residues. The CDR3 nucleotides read TGTGCCAGCAGCCCTAGCGGGGGGGCTTTGGGCGAGCAGTACTTC. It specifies CASSPSGGALGEQYF.